The present T cell receptor (beta chain) was sequenced within a study of blood T cell repertoires in COVID-19. Study-wide context: Sites across the United States, Italy and Spain contributed samples from acute and convalescent COVID-19.

Germline V gene lookup returns CDR1 MNHEY and CDR2 SMNVEV (reference sequence). The CDR3 runs to 14 residues. Trimming removed 5 bases from V and 5 bases from J, with 13 bases in between. This clone showed up just a few times. Generated by immunoSEQ multiplex PCR, the TCRdb table keeps only in-frame clones and is missing some. The sample consists of roughly 150,000 clones, 85% to 90% of them appearing once. V is TRBV27 and J is TRBJ1-5; D not certain. The specimen was peripheral blood. This TCR was sampled from a man in his fifties or sixties who had recovered from COVID-19. The CDR3 sequence: CASSPIPQDQPQHF. For the CDR3, the DNA is TGTGCCAGCAGTCCCATACCTCAGGATCAGCCCCAGCATTTT.